The rows below give T cell receptor beta chains drawn from one sample of a study of blood T cell repertoires in COVID-19. The repertoire was sequenced with immunoSEQ multiplex PCR; TCRdb's copy has only in-frame clones and lacks some. The table has around 150,000 clones, roughly four fifths seen once. The material sequenced was peripheral blood. The receptors were gathered from a woman aged 80 or over with acute or convalescent COVID-19. The CDR3 runs from the conserved cysteine through the conserved F or W.

length	V	J	CDR3
15	TRBV5-1	TRBJ2-3	CASSWTSGYTDTQYF
15	TRBV4-1	TRBJ1-1	CASSLKTGMNTEAFF
13	TRBV12-3/TRBV12-4	TRBJ2-1	CASWGQGGNEQFF
15	TRBV9	TRBJ2-7	CASSGLGTGPNEQYF
16	TRBV7-9	TRBJ2-1	CASSHMTAGSYNEQFF
16	TRBV18	TRBJ2-5	CASSPWIFQEGETQYF
14	TRBV6-5	TRBJ2-3	CASSSPPRGGVQYF
16	TRBV6-6	TRBJ2-2	CASSYSGSRNTGELFF
14	TRBV9	TRBJ2-3	CASSPGQITDTQYF
16	TRBV11-1	TRBJ1-1	CASSQVGGLMNTEAFF
13	TRBV18	TRBJ2-7	CASSPKRTYEQYF
14	TRBV11-2	TRBJ1-6	CASSLNRANSPLHF